These T cell receptor beta chains were read from a single sample in a study of technical replicates of blood from a handful of donors. Profiled with immunoSEQ multiplex PCR; TCRdb holds only in-frame clones, not every one. The sample lists tens of thousands of clones, about 93% seen once, with around 0.27% in the top ten. The specimen was T cells isolated from PBMCs. The source of these receptors is a human donor in good health. The CDR3 runs from the conserved cysteine through the conserved F or W.

TRBV4-1	CASSPSFLGQSASTDTQYF
TRBV7-9	CASSLSWREAHNEQFF
TRBV27	CASSRGIPQGGYTF
TRBV18	CASSPGTGGDYEQYF
TRBV27	CASSPLALSPKNIQYF
TRBV27	CASSLVRTDTQYF
TRBV5-6	CASRAGTPNEQFF
TRBV18	CASSPRGAEPQHF
TRBV6-5	CASTNRGKGAFF
TRBV7-2	CASSFRALSGQGGGYTF
TRBV6-5	CASSYKRTGHRNTIYF
TRBV5-1	CASSLVERNEQFF
TRBV7-6	CASSFDTGGTGELFF
TRBV2	CANREQGATEQFF
TRBV19	CASADRSYGYTF